This note documents a single T cell receptor beta chain sequence. The antigen it binds to is not known. One base away there is no much larger clone; base qualities are not given. From a lookup of the germline V gene (reference sequence), CDR1 and CDR2 are SEHNR and FQNEAQ. V is reduced by 7 bases and J by 5 bases, leaving a spacing of 12 bases between them. CDR3 length: 13 amino acids, cysteine to phenylalanine. Solely the CDR3 DNA is kept, with 39 bases framed from the first base. The sample is drawn from a study of blood T cells in healthy people across ages (dated by TCRdb to 2014 to 2015). In terms of the full investigation: In model experiments, template switching captured roughly one uniquely barcoded TCR beta cDNA molecule for every two T cells. Using deep sequencing normalized with unique cDNA molecular identifiers, the study measured how TCR beta repertoire diversity changes with age. The donors were divided into four age groups: young (average around 17 years), middle-aged (approximately 39), aged (about 62) and long-lived (82). Donors of different ages were randomly distributed across sequencing lanes to avoid experimental bias. For two donors (one aged 18 to 30 and one aged 80 or older), the study analyzed two additional independent replicas of 1 million unique cDNA reads from the same blood draw.

The method behind the library was 5' RACE. Sequencing relied on an Illumina HiSeq 2500. A second PCR of roughly 6 to 11 cycles was performed with a sample-barcoded 5' primer and a J-beta primer mix. A template-switch 5' adaptor carrying 12 random nucleotides introduced a unique molecular identifier onto each TCR beta cDNA molecule. Each sample yielded at least 3 million CDR3-containing paired-end reads. The Mint cDNA synthesis kit, primed by a TRBC-specific oligonucleotide, was used to synthesize first-strand cDNA from all RNA. Following uracil-DNA glycosylase treatment, a first 18-cycle PCR with universal primers M1SS and BC2_uni_R was performed on all cDNA. The authors' analysis ran thus. Each sample was normalized by randomly selecting 1 million high-quality reads, each carrying a distinct molecular identifier. Reads with shared molecular identifiers were discarded instead of being binned into consensus sequences. MiTCR, run with a Q25 quality threshold and the strictest error-elimination algorithm, handled CDR3 identification, clonotype clustering and error correction. A nonparametric unseen species model with Euler transformation was used to estimate a lower bound on total TCR beta diversity. Starting from the raw public reads, TCRdb applied fastp trimming at Q25, assembled clones with MiXCR and retained in-frame beta chains. Every distinct CDR3 protein forms one entry, paired with its most common genes and DNA. These V and J calls derive from TCRdb rather than the authors' analysis. This sample comprises around 1,700,000 distinct CDR3 sequences, approximately 30% of them detected only once. 7.7% of the sample lies in the top ten.

Donors were a few dozen systemically healthy Caucasian individuals from Russia aged about 6 to 100 years. Around 9.9 milliliters of peripheral blood were collected from each donor into EDTA-treated Vacutainer tubes. Ficoll-Paque density-gradient centrifugation was used to isolate PBMCs, with at least 7 million per sample. Trizol reagent was used to extract total RNA from the PBMCs, yielding at least 6 micrograms per sample. Naive CD45RAhigh/CD27high T cell percentages were measured by flow cytometry on a PBMC aliquot from every donor. Overall study results and their limits: Compared with the aged group, the long-lived group had more naive CD4+ T cells, fewer expanded clones and increased TCR diversity, a pattern suggesting age selection. Because donor CMV infection status was unknown, age-related changes in expanded clonotypes were potentially confounded. As age increased, observed TCR beta diversity per million T cells dropped in a roughly linear way, and a significant reduction was already evident by age around 41. Estimates of total diversity based on one million sequenced T cells were regarded as lower bounds and as underestimates. A strong correlation was found between observed TCR beta diversity and the percentage of naive T cells measured by flow cytometry. Because profiling used bulk unsorted PBMCs, naive and antigen-experienced compartments could not be compared conclusively.

The specimen sequenced was blood. This clonotype was sampled from a woman aged 30 to 39 in good health. The sequence is built from TRBV7-9 and TRBJ2-1; the D gene could be either TRBD1 or TRBD2, each agreeing at 5 bases. This receptor has the CDR3 CASKGDLDNEQFF. The DNA sequence is as follows: TGTGCCAGCAAAGGGGACCTCGACAATGAGCAGTTCTTC.